The 15 T cell receptor beta chains listed next were all sequenced from one sample in a study of tumor-infiltrating lymphocytes in primary liver carcinoma. It was from about 19-30 mg of unsorted bulk tissue that RNA and DNA were co-extracted. Reverse transcription of 500 ng total RNA with a constant-region primer produced TCR beta cDNA. Slightly modified ARM-PCR, run as three nested multiplex PCR rounds, produced the TCR beta libraries. The first two PCR rounds used TRBV1-TRBV30 primers with a Cbeta primer, approximately 10 cycles each. TCRdb independently ran MiXCR on the multiplex PCR reads; one entry per CDR3 protein. Counted here are about 64,000 distinct CDR3 sequences, approximately 74% occurring once; the ten biggest clones make up 40% to 45%. The specimen sequenced was liver tumor tissue from sampling region 4. Subset in this sample: tumor region T4, right-lateral pole. The source of these receptors is a man aged 40-50 years with primary liver carcinoma and hepatitis B virus infection.

Comment on this clonotype: Mismatch with germline at one junction end may stem from a read error. This chain joins TRBV11-3 and TRBJ2-1, with 9 bases lining up with TRBD2. The CDR3 loop spans 16 amino acids. Germline CDR1 and CDR2: SGHNT and YENEEA. The CDR3, as DNA: TGTGCAAGCAGCTTAGCGTGGGATAGCGGGAGATCTGAGCAGTTCTTC. It encodes CASSLAWDSGRSEQFF.

As concerns this clonotype: It may be a read error: a sequence one base away is much more abundant. The chain uses TRBV6-5 and TRBJ2-1; TRBD2 matches at 14 bases. Germline values: CDR1 MNHEY, CDR2 SVGAGI. CDR3 length equals 17 residues. In DNA, the CDR3 is TGTGCCAGCAGTTACTCCGGGACTAGCGGGAGAGGGAATGAGCAGATCTTC. This translates into CASSYSGTSGRGNEQIF.

This clonotype was counted only a few times. The germline gene is not matched at one end of the junction; a read error may be the cause. This sequence joins TRBV4-2 and TRBJ2-1; D possibly corresponds to TRBD1 (6 bases). The germline gives CDR1 LGHNA, CDR2 YNFKEQ. This CDR3 region has 17 residues. CDR3: CASSQEVVGASYNEHFF. The CDR3 DNA follows: TGTGCCAGCAGCCAAGAGGTAGTGGGGGCCTCCTACAATGAGCATTTCTTC.

This clonotype was observed a handful of times. This chain links TRBV24-1 with TRBJ2-5; 9 bases fit TRBD1. From germline, CDR1 is KGHDR and CDR2 SFDVKD. The CDR3 consists of 15 residues. Trimming removed 5 bases from V and 0 bases from J; junction bases left unmatched: 3. The CDR3 here is CATSGWTGDQETQYF. CDR3 bases: TGTGCCACCAGTGGTTGGACAGGGGACCAAGAGACCCAGTACTTC.

Notes on this clonotype: One end of the junction fails to match germline, which may point to a read error. The chain carries TRBV4-3 and TRBJ1-2; the D gene is possibly TRBD1 (6 bases). CDR3 length equals 15 residues. Germline V lookup: CDR1 LGHNA, CDR2 YSLEER. The CDR3 sequence is CVSGQDTRGPHGYTF. DNA for the CDR3: TGCGTCAGCGGCCAAGATACGCGGGGGCCTCATGGCTACACCTTC.

In its sample, this clonotype was seen many times. J is TRBJ2-6 and V is TRBV7-3, with TRBD1 identical over 12 bases. This CDR3 region has 19 residues. Germline loops: CDR1 SGHTA, CDR2 FQGTGA. After removal of 5 bases from V and 3 bases from J, the junction contained 11 bases not matched to a gene. The CDR3 here is CASSQSPGQGALGANVLTF. In DNA, the CDR3 is TGTGCCAGCAGCCAATCTCCGGGACAGGGGGCGCTTGGGGCCAACGTCCTGACTTTC.

About this clonotype itself: Since the CDR3 does not end with the conserved phenylalanine or tryptophan, this likely comes from a read error. The genes are TRBV7-9 and TRBJ2-7, with TRBD1 matching over 9 bases. This CDR3 spans 16 amino acids. Germline V lookup: CDR1 SEHNR, CDR2 FQNEAQ (reference sequence). The V segment lost 5 bases and the J segment 3 bases; nucleotides outside the gene matches: 11. CDR3 region: CASSPGTGTGLYEQYL. CDR3 coding DNA: TGTGCCAGCAGCCCTGGGACTGGGACAGGGCTCTACGAGCAGTACTTA.

Comments on this clonotype: One end of the junction does not line up with germline, which may come from a read error. The genes are TRBV10-3 and TRBJ2-7; D ambiguous. Germline V gene lookup returns CDR1 ENHRY and CDR2 SYGVKD. This CDR3 contains 14 residues. CDR3 DNA sequence: TGTGTCATCAGTGAGCCTAGAGCTTCCTACGAGCGGTACTTC. Amino acids: CVISEPRASYERYF.

This clonotype appeared a single time. A much larger clone sits a single nucleotide away, making a read error possible. The CDR3 loop reads CASSPLSGIHSEQFF. The CDR3 DNA is TGCGCCAGCAGCCCTCTTAGCGGGATTCACAGTGAGCAGTTCTTC. The chain carries TRBV4-1 and TRBJ2-1, with 8 bases matching TRBD2. Germline V CDR1 and CDR2: MGHRA, YSYEKL. After removal of 4 bases from V and 9 bases from J, the junction contained 11 bases not matched to a gene. This CDR3 is built from 15 residues.

On this clonotype: An end of the junction differs from the germline gene, which may be a read error. The CDR3: CSVRHGGNEQLF. CDR3 nucleotides: TGTAGCGTCCGACATGGAGGCAATGAGCAGCTCTTC. The J gene is TRBJ2-1, the V gene TRBV29-1; weak D call: TRBD2 (5 bases). CDR3 length: 12 amino acids. The V gene's germline CDR1 is SQVTM and CDR2 ANQGSEA.

Remarks on this clonotype: The junction differs from germline at one of its ends, possibly a read error. The V and J genes are TRBV6-5 and TRBJ2-2; possible D gene TRBD2, 6 bases. The CDR3 sequence is 15 residues long. The germline V gene encodes CDR1 MNHEY and CDR2 SVGAGI. DNA of the CDR3: TGTGCAAGCAGTTACTCCGGTACTACAATCGGGGGGCTGTTTTTT. This codes for CASSYSGTTIGGLFF.

Points on this clonotype: A much more abundant neighbour one base away suggests this may be a read error. V is TRBV6-5 and J is TRBJ1-1; 9 positions match TRBD1. The CDR3 consists of 13 residues. Germline CDR1 reads MNHEY; CDR2 reads SVGAGI. The chain's CDR3 is CTTSRTGETEAFF. The CDR3 region has the DNA TGTACCACCAGTAGGACAGGGGAAACAGAAGCTTTCTTT.

This clonotype was observed at least ten times. The chain is built from TRBV5-1 and TRBJ1-1; D remains ambiguous. V was shortened by 0 bases and J by 0 bases, with 6 bases between the two germline ends. CDR3 length equals 14 residues. Germline values: CDR1 SGHRS, CDR2 YFSETQ. This chain's CDR3 is CASSLDGMNTEAFF. CDR3 sequence (DNA): TGCGCCAGCAGCTTGGACGGCATGAACACTGAAGCTTTCTTT.

In its sample, this clonotype was seen many times. The rearrangement joins TRBV4-3 to TRBJ2-1, with a possible D match to TRBD2 (6 bases). There are 16 residues in the CDR3. Germline V CDR1 and CDR2: LGHNA, YSLEER. Trimming removed 0 bases from V and 5 bases from J, with 14 bases in between. The CDR3 nucleotides are TGCGCCAGCAGCCAAGATAGGAGCGGGTTTCACAATGAGCAGTTCTTC. Amino acids: CASSQDRSGFHNEQFF.

Only a few counts were recorded for this clonotype. The chain has TRBV29-1 and TRBJ2-2; TRBD2 aligns across 7 bases. The germline V gene has CDR1 SQVTM and CDR2 ANQGSEA. J was trimmed by 3 bases and V by 4 bases; bases with no gene match: 8. The CDR3 covers 15 residues. CDR3 DNA: TGCAGCGTTGTCACGGCGGGAGCGTACACCGGGGAGCTGTTTTTT. Amino acid sequence: CSVVTAGAYTGELFF.